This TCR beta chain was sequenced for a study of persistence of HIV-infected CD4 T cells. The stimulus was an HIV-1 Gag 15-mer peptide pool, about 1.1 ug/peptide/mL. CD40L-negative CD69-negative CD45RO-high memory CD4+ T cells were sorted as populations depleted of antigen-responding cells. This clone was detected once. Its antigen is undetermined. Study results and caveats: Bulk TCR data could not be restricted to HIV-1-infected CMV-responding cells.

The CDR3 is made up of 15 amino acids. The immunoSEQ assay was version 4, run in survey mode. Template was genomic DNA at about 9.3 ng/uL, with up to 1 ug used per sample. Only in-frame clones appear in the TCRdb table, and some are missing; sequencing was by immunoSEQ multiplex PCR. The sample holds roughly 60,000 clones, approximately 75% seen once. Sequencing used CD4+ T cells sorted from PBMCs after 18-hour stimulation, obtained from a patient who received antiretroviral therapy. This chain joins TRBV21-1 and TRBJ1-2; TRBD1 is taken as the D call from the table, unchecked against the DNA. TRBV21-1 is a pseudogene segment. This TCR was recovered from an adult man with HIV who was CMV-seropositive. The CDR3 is CASSKAPQVYYGYTF. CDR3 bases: TGTGCCAGCAGCAAAGCCCCTCAGGTATACTATGGCTACACCTTC.